This is a list of T cell receptor beta chains from one sample in a study of cytomegalovirus exposure and HLA in healthy donors. Produced via immunoSEQ multiplex PCR; TCRdb's table is partial and in-frame only. The table lists 130,000 or so clones, about four fifths of them singletons. Source material: PBMCs. Receptors were obtained from a male donor in good health and CMV-seronegative. CDR3s include the opening cysteine and the closing phenylalanine or tryptophan. D genes are given only for firm matches. Expanded clones are given a class, and other clones once, few, many or no size at all.

clone size: -
V gene: TRBV11-2
J gene: TRBJ1-1
D gene: -
CDR3 length: 15
CDR3 protein: CASSPLKGLNTEAFF
CDR3 DNA: TGTGCCAGCAGCCCCCTCAAGGGGTTAAACACTGAAGCTTTCTTT

clone size: -
V gene: TRBV14
J gene: TRBJ1-3
D gene: -
CDR3 length: 17
CDR3 protein: CASSQDRGWATGNTIYF
CDR3 DNA: TGTGCCAGCAGCCAAGATCGCGGGTGGGCTACTGGAAACACCATATATTTT

clone size: -
V gene: TRBV9
J gene: TRBJ2-7
D gene: -
CDR3 length: 16
CDR3 protein: CASSVGAGAVGLKQYF
CDR3 DNA: TGTGCCAGCAGCGTTGGGGCGGGGGCGGTCGGTCTCAAGCAGTACTTC

clone size: -
V gene: TRBV7-9
J gene: TRBJ1-5
D gene: TRBD1
CDR3 length: 13
CDR3 protein: CASSPGQVGPQHF
CDR3 DNA: TGTGCCAGCAGCCCGGGACAGGTAGGGCCCCAGCATTTT

clone size: -
V gene: TRBV4-3
J gene: TRBJ2-7
D gene: -
CDR3 length: 15
CDR3 protein: CASSQGSGVAYEQYF
CDR3 DNA: TGCGCCAGCAGCCAAGGGTCAGGGGTTGCCTACGAGCAGTACTTC

clone size: -
V gene: TRBV4-1
J gene: TRBJ2-5
D gene: -
CDR3 length: 16
CDR3 protein: CASSQAARQGGETQYF
CDR3 DNA: TGCGCCAGCAGCCAGGCCGCGCGACAGGGAGGAGAGACCCAGTACTTC

clone size: -
V gene: TRBV15
J gene: TRBJ2-7
D gene: -
CDR3 length: 13
CDR3 protein: CATSSGQSREQYF
CDR3 DNA: TGTGCCACCAGCAGCGGACAGTCCCGGGAGCAGTACTTC

clone size: few
V gene: TRBV4-1
J gene: TRBJ1-1
D gene: -
CDR3 length: 15
CDR3 protein: CASSRGGTLNTEAFF
CDR3 DNA: TGCGCCAGCAGCCGCGGAGGGACTTTAAACACTGAAGCTTTCTTT

clone size: -
V gene: TRBV18
J gene: TRBJ2-5
D gene: -
CDR3 length: 13
CDR3 protein: CASSRDRQETQYF
CDR3 DNA: TGTGCCAGCTCGCGGGACCGCCAAGAGACCCAGTACTTC

clone size: -
V gene: TRBV9
J gene: TRBJ2-5
D gene: TRBD2
CDR3 length: 16
CDR3 protein: CASSATGWTSQETQYF
CDR3 DNA: TGTGCCAGCAGCGCCACTGGGTGGACTAGCCAAGAGACCCAGTACTTC

clone size: -
V gene: TRBV20-1
J gene: TRBJ2-1
D gene: -
CDR3 length: 11
CDR3 protein: CSASRYNEQFF
CDR3 DNA: TGCAGTGCTTCCCGCTATAATGAGCAGTTCTTC

clone size: few
V gene: TRBV5-1
J gene: TRBJ2-7
D gene: TRBD1
CDR3 length: 15
CDR3 protein: CASSGPGQGAYEQYF
CDR3 DNA: TGCGCCAGCAGCGGACCGGGACAGGGGGCTTACGAGCAGTACTTC

clone size: -
V gene: TRBV5-1
J gene: TRBJ1-1
D gene: -
CDR3 length: 15
CDR3 protein: CASSLGVGLNTEAFF
CDR3 DNA: TGCGCCAGCAGCTTGGGTGTCGGTCTGAACACTGAAGCTTTCTTT

clone size: -
V gene: TRBV6-5
J gene: TRBJ1-4
D gene: TRBD1
CDR3 length: 14
CDR3 protein: CASSRGTANEKLFF
CDR3 DNA: TGTGCCAGCAGTCGCGGGACAGCTAATGAAAAACTGTTTTTT

clone size: -
V gene: TRBV27
J gene: TRBJ1-3
D gene: TRBD1
CDR3 length: 16
CDR3 protein: CASSPITGGSGNTIYF
CDR3 DNA: TGTGCCAGCAGTCCGATTACAGGGGGCTCTGGAAACACCATATATTTT

clone size: -
V gene: TRBV29-1
J gene: TRBJ2-7
D gene: -
CDR3 length: 11
CDR3 protein: CSVGTSYEQYF
CDR3 DNA: TGCAGCGTTGGGACATCCTACGAGCAGTACTTC

clone size: once
V gene: TRBV7-9
J gene: TRBJ2-1
D gene: TRBD1
CDR3 length: 15
CDR3 protein: CASSQDRARDDEQFF
CDR3 DNA: TGTGCCAGCAGCCAAGACAGGGCGAGAGACGATGAGCAGTTCTTC

clone size: -
V gene: TRBV5-1
J gene: TRBJ2-5
D gene: -
CDR3 length: 15
CDR3 protein: CASSSGTPPQETQYF
CDR3 DNA: TGCGCCAGCAGCAGCGGAACTCCGCCGCAAGAGACCCAGTACTTC

clone size: -
V gene: TRBV19
J gene: TRBJ1-2
D gene: TRBD1
CDR3 length: 17
CDR3 protein: CASSIVSDRGHAYGYTF
CDR3 DNA: TGTGCCAGTAGTATAGTGTCTGACAGGGGGCATGCCTATGGCTACACCTTC

clone size: -
V gene: TRBV12-1
J gene: TRBJ2-7
D gene: -
CDR3 length: 14
CDR3 protein: CASIPSGGAWEQYF
CDR3 DNA: TGTGCCAGCATACCTAGCGGGGGGGCTTGGGAGCAGTACTTC

clone size: few
V gene: TRBV29-1
J gene: TRBJ1-4
D gene: -
CDR3 length: 12
CDR3 protein: CSARRENEKLFF
CDR3 DNA: TGCAGCGCCCGTAGGGAGAATGAAAAACTGTTTTTT

clone size: once
V gene: TRBV7-9
J gene: TRBJ2-7
D gene: -
CDR3 length: 11
CDR3 protein: CSSSSQGGQYF
CDR3 DNA: TGTTCCAGCAGCTCGCAGGGGGGGCAGTACTTC

clone size: -
V gene: TRBV11-3
J gene: TRBJ2-2
D gene: TRBD2
CDR3 length: 16
CDR3 protein: CASSLLAGLNTGELFF
CDR3 DNA: TGTGCCAGCAGCTTGCTAGCGGGGTTGAACACCGGGGAGCTGTTTTTT

clone size: once
V gene: TRBV6-6
J gene: TRBJ2-7
D gene: TRBD1
CDR3 length: 15
CDR3 protein: CASSHPGTGKFEQYF
CDR3 DNA: TGTGCCAGCAGCCACCCGGGGACAGGGAAGTTCGAGCAGTACTTC

clone size: -
V gene: TRBV5-1
J gene: TRBJ1-5
D gene: -
CDR3 length: 15
CDR3 protein: CASSLETGLGQPQHF
CDR3 DNA: TGCGCCAGCAGCTTGGAAACAGGGTTGGGTCAGCCCCAGCATTTT

clone size: -
V gene: TRBV7-2
J gene: TRBJ2-7
D gene: TRBD1
CDR3 length: 13
CDR3 protein: CASSLTGGQEQYF
CDR3 DNA: TGTGCCAGCAGCCTTACAGGGGGACAGGAGCAGTACTTC

clone size: -
V gene: TRBV6-1
J gene: TRBJ1-2
D gene: -
CDR3 length: 12
CDR3 protein: CASSEYGYGYTF
CDR3 DNA: TGTGCCAGCAGTGAATACGGCTATGGCTACACCTTC

clone size: -
V gene: TRBV2
J gene: TRBJ1-1
D gene: -
CDR3 length: 14
CDR3 protein: CASSYRRVRTEAFF
CDR3 DNA: TGTGCCAGCAGTTATCGCAGGGTAAGGACTGAAGCTTTCTTT

clone size: -
V gene: TRBV7-9
J gene: TRBJ1-2
D gene: TRBD1
CDR3 length: 13
CDR3 protein: CASSLTGGHGYTF
CDR3 DNA: TGTGCCAGCAGCTTAACAGGGGGTCATGGCTACACCTTC

clone size: -
V gene: TRBV5-1
J gene: TRBJ1-2
D gene: TRBD1
CDR3 length: 15
CDR3 protein: CASSLIRGSGYGYTF
CDR3 DNA: TGCGCCAGCAGCTTAATCAGGGGGTCTGGGTATGGCTACACCTTC

clone size: -
V gene: TRBV29-1
J gene: TRBJ2-1
D gene: -
CDR3 length: 11
CDR3 protein: CSVLQGAEQFF
CDR3 DNA: TGCAGCGTTCTACAGGGAGCCGAGCAGTTCTTC

clone size: -
V gene: TRBV18
J gene: TRBJ1-5
D gene: -
CDR3 length: 18
CDR3 protein: CASSPPLGAGTRNQPQHF
CDR3 DNA: TGTGCCAGCTCACCACCTTTAGGTGCAGGGACTAGGAATCAGCCCCAGCATTTT

clone size: -
V gene: TRBV19
J gene: TRBJ1-1
D gene: TRBD1
CDR3 length: 17
CDR3 protein: CASSGRATGGPNTEAFF
CDR3 DNA: TGTGCCAGTAGTGGAAGGGCAACAGGGGGCCCGAACACTGAAGCTTTCTTT

clone size: -
V gene: TRBV6-1
J gene: TRBJ1-5
D gene: TRBD1
CDR3 length: 15
CDR3 protein: CASSLRQGENQPQHF
CDR3 DNA: TGTGCCAGCAGTTTAAGACAGGGAGAAAATCAGCCCCAGCATTTT

clone size: -
V gene: TRBV7-9
J gene: TRBJ1-2
D gene: -
CDR3 length: 13
CDR3 protein: CASSLGQGYGYTF
CDR3 DNA: TGTGCCAGCAGCTTAGGGCAGGGCTATGGCTACACCTTC